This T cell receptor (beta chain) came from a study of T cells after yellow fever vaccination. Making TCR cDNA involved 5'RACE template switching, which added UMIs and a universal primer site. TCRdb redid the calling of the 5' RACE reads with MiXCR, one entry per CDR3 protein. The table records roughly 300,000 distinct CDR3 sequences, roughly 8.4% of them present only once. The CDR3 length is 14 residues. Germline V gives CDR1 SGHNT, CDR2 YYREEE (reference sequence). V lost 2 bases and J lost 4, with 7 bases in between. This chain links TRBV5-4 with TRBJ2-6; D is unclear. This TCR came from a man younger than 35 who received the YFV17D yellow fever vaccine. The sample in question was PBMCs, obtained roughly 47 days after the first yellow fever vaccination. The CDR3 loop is CASSLVEGANVLTF. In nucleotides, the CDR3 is TGTGCCAGCAGCTTAGTAGAGGGGGCCAACGTCCTGACTTTC.